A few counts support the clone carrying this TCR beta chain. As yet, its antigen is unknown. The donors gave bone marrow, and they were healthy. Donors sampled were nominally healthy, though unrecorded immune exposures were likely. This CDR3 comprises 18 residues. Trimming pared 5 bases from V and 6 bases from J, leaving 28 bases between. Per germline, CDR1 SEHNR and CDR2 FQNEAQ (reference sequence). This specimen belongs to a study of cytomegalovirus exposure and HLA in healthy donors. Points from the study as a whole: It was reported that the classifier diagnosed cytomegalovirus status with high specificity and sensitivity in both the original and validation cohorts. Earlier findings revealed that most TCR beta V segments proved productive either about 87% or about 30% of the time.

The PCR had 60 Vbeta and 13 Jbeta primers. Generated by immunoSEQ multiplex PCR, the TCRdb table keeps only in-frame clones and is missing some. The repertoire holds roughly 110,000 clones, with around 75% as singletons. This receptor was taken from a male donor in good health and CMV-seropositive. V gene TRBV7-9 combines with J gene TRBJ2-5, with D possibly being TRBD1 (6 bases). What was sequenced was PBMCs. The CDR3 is CASSLSRNSGALLQTQYF. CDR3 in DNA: TGTGCCAGCAGCCTATCTAGAAACTCAGGGGCCCTCTTGCAGACCCAGTACTTC.